The 12 T cell receptor beta chains presented below share a single source sample, sequenced in a study of blood T cells in healthy people across ages. It was with a sample-barcoded 5' primer and a J-beta primer mix that a second PCR of roughly 6 to 12 cycles was run. TCRdb called the 5' RACE reads again in MiXCR, with one record for every CDR3 protein. The table shows approximately 1,700,000 distinct CDR3 sequences, with around 40% occurring only once. Material: blood. The receptors were sampled from a human donor in good health.

This clonotype was picked up a small number of times. This chain links TRBV5-1 with TRBJ1-6; TRBD1 aligns across 7 bases. The V gene end was trimmed by 4 bases and the J gene end by 6 bases; junction bases not matched to a gene: 4. The CDR3 loop spans 14 amino acids. Germline V lookup: CDR1 SGHRS, CDR2 YFSETQ. DNA for the CDR3: TGCGCCAGCAGCCAGACAGGGTCTAATTCACCCCTCCACTTT. Protein product: CASSQTGSNSPLHF.

Concerning this clonotype: A much larger clone lies one base from this, so it may be a read error. The chain employs TRBV28 and TRBJ2-7; possible D gene TRBD1, 7 bases. The CDR3 length is 13 residues. Looked up from germline, CDR1 is MDHEN and CDR2 is SYDVKM. This chain's CDR3 is CATQTGRSCEQYF. Here the CDR3 DNA reads TGTGCCACCCAGACAGGGAGGTCCTGCGAGCAGTACTTC.

The chain uses TRBV20-1 and TRBJ2-3; D ambiguous. V lost 5 bases and J 6 bases, leaving 12 bases between the germline ends. The CDR3 consists of 12 residues. In germline, CDR1 is DFQATT, CDR2 SNEGSKA (reference sequence). Written as DNA, the CDR3 is TGCAGTGCTGTACAGAGCGCCGATACGCAGTATTTT. Protein: CSAVQSADTQYF.

This clonotype was seen a few times. The chain employs TRBV7-8 and TRBJ2-5; TRBD2 is a possible D gene (6 bases). With 5 bases removed from V and 5 bases from J, the gap between germline ends came to 12 bases. The germline gives CDR1 SGHVS, CDR2 FQNEAQ. CDR3 length: 13 residues. This CDR3 is CASSQRVGETQYF. The CDR3 DNA follows: TGTGCCAGCAGCCAGCGGGTGGGGGAGACCCAGTACTTC.

This clonotype was seen many times. The V gene is TRBV28, the J gene TRBJ2-7; no firm D call. This CDR3 comprises 13 residues. V was clipped by 3 bases and J by 2 bases, with 8 bases between them. Germline V gene lookup returns CDR1 MDHEN and CDR2 SYDVKM. CDR3 nucleotide sequence: TGTGCCAGCAGTTTTGGTGTTCCCTACGAGCAGTACTTC. Its translation is CASSFGVPYEQYF.

This clonotype was recorded a few times. CDR3 nucleotides: TGTGCCAGCAGCTTAGCGCGGGTTACTGAAGCTTTCTTT. This gives the protein CASSLARVTEAFF. V gene TRBV7-2 combines with J gene TRBJ1-1, with unresolved D. The V gene's germline CDR1 is SGHTA and CDR2 FQGNSA. V lost 0 bases and J lost 5, with 7 bases in between. The CDR3 covers 13 residues.

This clonotype was counted a few times. This chain connects TRBV12-3 or TRBV12-4 to TRBJ2-7; tentative D call: TRBD2 (6 bases). Deletions cut 6 bases from V and 6 bases from J, with 18 bases between. The length of the CDR3 is 14 residues. As DNA, the CDR3 is TGTGCCAGCAGCATTACTAGCTCGTCGGCCGAGCAGTACTTC. Translation: CASSITSSSAEQYF.

The chain uses TRBV4-3 and TRBJ2-1; 11 positions agree with TRBD2. The germline CDR1 and CDR2 sequences are LGHNA and YSLEER. The length of the CDR3 is 18 residues. Losses at the gene ends were 4 bases for V and 3 bases for J; bases not matched to a gene: 11. CDR3 protein: CASSPRLAGLTNYNEQFF. The CDR3 DNA reads TGCGCCAGCAGCCCCAGACTAGCGGGGTTGACCAACTACAATGAGCAGTTCTTC.

The chain recombines TRBV29-1 with TRBJ2-3; 13 bases agree with TRBD2. The CDR3 covers 15 residues. Per the germline V gene, CDR1 is SQVTM and CDR2 is ANQGSEA. V gave up 1 base and J gave up 3 bases; unmatched junction bases: 1. In DNA form, the CDR3 reads TGCAGCGTTGAAGGGACTAGCGGGGGAACAGATACGCAGTATTTT. This encodes CSVEGTSGGTDTQYF.

The chain has TRBV12-3 or TRBV12-4 and TRBJ2-7; 7 bases are shared with TRBD1. The DNA end lines up better with TRBJ2-5; the J call may be wrong. The CDR3 consists of 15 residues. CDR3 in amino acids: CASSPRLPRGETQYF. For the CDR3, the DNA is TGTGCCAGCAGCCCTCGCTTACCCAGGGGGGAGACCCAGTACTTC.

The sample holds a few counts of this clonotype. The CDR3 bases are TGTGCCAGCGATGACAGTGTAGGCGAAAAACTGTTTTTT. Protein sequence: CASDDSVGEKLFF. This chain joins TRBV12-3 or TRBV12-4 and TRBJ1-4, with D possibly being TRBD1 (5 bases). CDR3 length: 13 residues. Deletions cut 8 bases from V and 8 bases from J, with 15 bases between.

This clonotype was observed a handful of times. V usage is TRBV20-1 and J usage is TRBJ1-6; 8 bases match TRBD1. The V and J ends lost 0 bases and 5 bases, in that order; junction bases with no gene match: 12. The CDR3 runs 18 residues. The germline V gene encodes CDR1 DFQATT and CDR2 SNEGSKA (reference sequence). The CDR3 DNA follows: TGCAGTGCTAGAGATGAGGGAACAGGGGGATCCGATAATTCACCCCTCCACTTT. Its protein is CSARDEGTGGSDNSPLHF.